This T cell receptor beta chain was recorded in a study of blood T cell repertoires in COVID-19. Study as a whole: The United States, Italy and Spain were the sources of the acute and convalescent COVID-19 samples. In each case, the material was cDNA or gDNA derived from T cells, B-cell-depleted T cells, or PBMCs.

Per the authors' pipeline: Cell counts per sample came from amplifying reference gene primers. The repertoire was sequenced with immunoSEQ multiplex PCR; TCRdb's copy has only in-frame clones and lacks some. V and J calls and clone size are given by that table; D and trimming were obtained from the DNA. The sample has about 150,000 clones, approximately 85% seen once. One Seattle source followed patients from active infection through their disease course. The sequence was obtained from a man in his 60s with COVID-19, enrolled during active disease. The specimen was peripheral blood.

The CDR3 here is CASSLREDTDTQYF. The CDR3 DNA follows: TGTGCCAGCAGTTTGAGGGAGGACACAGATACGCAGTATTTT. This chain joins TRBV6-8 and TRBJ2-3; D is possibly TRBD2 (6 bases). Trimming cost V 4 bases and J 2 bases, with 10 bases left between them. This CDR3 comprises 14 residues. The germline CDR1 and CDR2 sequences are MNHGY and SAAAGT.